Sequencing of this T cell receptor (beta chain) was carried out in a study of blood T cells in healthy people across ages. The table lists this clonotype with a count of one. In terms of origin and age, donors were healthy Caucasian individuals from Russia aged roughly 6 to 95. Every sample had a minimum of 6 million PBMCs isolated. V lost 0 bases, J lost 0 bases, and 8 bases lay in between. Germline CDR1 and CDR2: MGHRA and YSYEKL. This CDR3 has 16 amino acids. The use of a sample-barcoded 5' primer and a J-beta primer mix characterized a second PCR of roughly 6 to 11 cycles. Via MiXCR, TCRdb re-called the 5' RACE reads, giving one row per CDR3 protein. The sample records about 830,000 distinct CDR3 sequences, more than 45% being singletons.

This clonotype was sampled from a man aged 30 to 39 in good health. V usage is TRBV4-1 and J usage is TRBJ1-4; D is unclear. Sequencing input: blood. The CDR3 bases are TGCGCCAGCAGCCAAGAGTGGAGAGCAACTAATGAAAAACTGTTTTTT. Translation: CASSQEWRATNEKLFF.